This T cell receptor (beta chain) appears in the sequencing data of a study of blood T cell repertoires in COVID-19. In the study overall: The cDNA or gDNA used as material had been derived from T cells, B-cell-depleted T cells, or PBMCs.

CDR3 length: 12 amino acids. In germline, CDR1 is MNHEY, CDR2 SVGAGI. Trimming shortened V by 9 bases and J by 2 bases, and 10 bases separated the two germline ends. Study processing details: Researchers report that nucleated cell counts were estimated from reference gene primer amplification. Clones were sequenced by immunoSEQ multiplex PCR, and TCRdb holds only the in-frame ones, with some missing. The DNA gave D and trimming, while V, J and clone size come from that table. The sample has around 95,000 clones, just under 80% seen once; the top ten hold 31%. The V and J genes are TRBV6-5 and TRBJ1-2; unclear D gene. The clonotype comes from a man aged 65 to 85 with active or convalescent COVID-19. Sequenced sample: peripheral blood. CDR3 sequence (DNA): TGTGCCAGTAAGGCCGGGAACTATGGCTACACCTTC. Translation: CASKAGNYGYTF.